This paragraph covers one TCR beta chain sequence. The count of this clone is one. Which antigen it targets is not known. No much larger clonotype is one base removed from it; base qualities were not supplied. Patients with a history of autoimmune disease or receiving systemic immunosuppression were excluded from the trial. Peripheral blood for TCR sequencing was drawn from every dose cohort at baseline, at cycle 4 day 1 and at cycle 7 day 1. The samples were drawn from a first-in-human, open-label, multicenter phase I dose-escalation trial of ivuxolimab. The trial enrolled adults with locally advanced or metastatic head and neck squamous cell, hepatocellular, melanoma or renal cell carcinoma. Before TCR sequencing, CD4+ T cells and CD8+ T cells were sorted from peripheral blood as separate populations. Genomic DNA was extracted from sorted cells for sequencing of the TCRbeta CDR3 region. TCRbeta CDR3 regions were sequenced using the immunoSEQ Assay. Not all clones reach the TCRdb copy of this immuneACCESS table, which keeps in-frame sequences only. Checked studies attribute under half of the gap to unresolved V genes and leave the rest unexplained. For this sample there are around 94,000 clones; about 90% appear just once. The top ten constitute about 0.81% of the sample.

From its cysteine to its phenylalanine, the CDR3 spans 12 amino acids. The only DNA kept is the CDR3, 36 bases in frame from the first base. As encoded in the germline V gene, CDR1 is SQVTM while CDR2 is ANQGSEA. V and J are truncated by 4 bases and 0 bases respectively, leaving an intervening sequence of 6 bases. This sample was taken from a study of OX40 agonist ivuxolimab in advanced cancers. In terms of the full investigation: The costimulatory receptor OX40 (CD134) was targeted by ivuxolimab, a fully human IgG2 agonistic monoclonal antibody. Intravenous ivuxolimab was administered to patients every 2 weeks at six dose levels: 0.01, 0.1, 0.3, 1.5, 3 and 10 mg/kg. Of the roughly 52 dose-escalation patients, hepatocellular carcinoma was present in some 19, melanoma in approximately 15, renal cell carcinoma in 9 and head and neck cancer in 9. In the dose-escalation cohort, approximately 83% of patients were male, and the mean age was roughly 60 years with a range of roughly 20 to 80. Prior anti-PD-1, anti-PD-L1 or anti-CTLA-4 therapy was permitted, and checkpoint inhibitors had been received by about 36% of dose-escalation patients. Partial responses occurred in three dose-escalation patients, of whom one had hepatocellular carcinoma and two had cutaneous melanoma. The purpose of peripheral TCRbeta sequencing was to test whether ivuxolimab changed TCR sequence diversity and led to clonal T-cell expansion. The paper describes the monotherapy dose-escalation part (N ≈ 50 patients) of the phase I trial of ivuxolimab. Here is what the overall study found, with its caveats: Partial responders in the 0.1-3.0 mg/kg groups had among the lowest normalized peripheral clonal expansion, especially among CD8+ T cells. After ivuxolimab, more expanded clones were found on average in CD8+ T cells than in CD4+ T cells. Which antigens the clonally expanded peripheral T cells were specific for was not determined. At doses of 0.1 to 3.0 mg/kg, clonal expansion of both CD4+ and CD8+ T cells in blood was seen between baseline and week 6. Low levels of normalized T-cell clonal expansion were also seen in some patients who did not respond.

The chain is made from TRBV29-1 and TRBJ1-1, with TRBD1 tentatively as D gene (5 bases match). The receptor comes from an adult with an advanced solid tumor such as melanoma, head and neck, liver or kidney cancer. Sample: CD4+ or CD8+ T cells sorted from blood, taken in a trial of the OX40 agonist ivuxolimab. The DNA reads TGCAGCGTTGGGACATTGAACACTGAAGCTTTCTTT. Translated, this gives CSVGTLNTEAFF.